This entry lists 27 T cell receptor beta chains sequenced from one sample in a study of T cell changes during pregnancy in multiple sclerosis. Profiled with immunoSEQ multiplex PCR; TCRdb holds only in-frame clones, not every one. The sample yields 70,000 to 95,000 clones, about 90% seen once. The sequencing used CD4+ T cells from peripheral blood mononuclear cells, collected in the second trimester of pregnancy. The origin of the receptors is a female donor with multiple sclerosis, enrolled in a pregnancy study.

V is TRBV18 and J is TRBJ1-2; possible D gene TRBD1, 6 bases. V lost 3 bases and J 2 bases, leaving 16 bases between the germline ends. CDR3 length: 16 residues. Germline assignment: CDR1 KGHSH and CDR2 LQKENI. The CDR3 nucleotides are TGTGCCAGCTCACCCACTCGGACTCAGGGGAACTATGGCTACACCTTC. It specifies CASSPTRTQGNYGYTF.

This chain connects TRBV4-2 to TRBJ1-5; D unresolved. V was cut by 3 bases and J by 7 bases, with 10 bases left in between. The CDR3 has 13 amino acids. CDR1 LGHNA and CDR2 YNFKEQ come from the germline V gene. The DNA for the CDR3 is TGTGCCAGCAGCCAGACAAAGACCCAGCCCCAGCATTTT. It yields the protein CASSQTKTQPQHF.

This clone turned up a few times. The rearrangement uses TRBV6-5 and TRBJ2-5; D remains ambiguous. The CDR3 has 11 amino acids. V lost 9 bases, J lost 4 bases, and 9 bases lay in between. Germline values: CDR1 MNHEY, CDR2 SVGAGI. The CDR3 region is CASSPIETQYF. The DNA for the CDR3 is TGTGCCAGTAGCCCAATAGAGACCCAGTACTTC.

This clone was seen once. The V and J genes are TRBV7-9 and TRBJ2-2; TRBD1 agrees at 7 bases. Trimming took 1 base from V and 5 from J; bases not matched to a gene: 4. The germline gives CDR1 SEHNR, CDR2 FQNEAQ (reference sequence). The CDR3 is 15 amino acids. The CDR3 loop reads CASSLGQGTTGELFF. CDR3 DNA: TGTGCCAGCAGCTTAGGACAGGGCACAACCGGGGAGCTGTTTTTT.

The gene calls are TRBV19 and TRBJ2-2, with D perhaps matching TRBD1 (6 bases). Germline V gene sequence: CDR1 LNHDA, CDR2 SQIVND (reference sequence). The CDR3 covers 17 residues. V lost 4 bases and J lost 7, with 22 bases in between. The CDR3 is CASSTHNRGQLDGELFF. The CDR3 bases are TGTGCCAGTAGTACTCACAACCGAGGACAGCTAGACGGGGAGCTGTTTTTT.

The chain links TRBV7-9 to TRBJ2-3, with TRBD2 matching over 9 bases. The CDR3 is 16 residues long. CDR1 and CDR2 from the germline V gene are SEHNR and FQNEAQ (reference sequence). The junction had 8 bases not matched to a gene; V was cut back by 3 bases and J by 4 bases. The CDR3 is CASSLATSGGADTQYF. In DNA form, the CDR3 reads TGTGCCAGCAGCTTGGCGACTAGCGGAGGGGCAGATACGCAGTATTTT.

The chain recombines TRBV30 with TRBJ1-1; 9 bases map to TRBD1. The CDR3 loop spans 14 amino acids. V was pared by 0 bases and J by 5 bases, with 4 bases of the junction left unmatched. CDR1 is GTSNPN and CDR2 is SVGIG in the germline V gene (reference sequence). For the CDR3, the DNA is TGTGCCTGGAGTGTCGGGACAGGGAGGACTGAAGCTTTCTTT. It specifies CAWSVGTGRTEAFF. Combining the CDR3 with reference TRBV30 and TRBJ1-1 gives the whole variable domain SQTIHQWPATLVQPVGSPLSLECTVEGTSNPNLYWYRQAAGRGLQLLFYSVGIGQISSEVPQNLSASRPQDRQFILSSKKLLLSDSGFYLCAWSVGTGRTEAFFGQGTRLTVV.

This chain joins TRBV9 and TRBJ2-5; D might be TRBD2 (5 bases). CDR3 length: 15 amino acids. Germline CDR1 reads SGDLS; CDR2 reads YYNGEE. Trimming left V 0 bases short and J 1 base short, with 10 bases between. The CDR3 is CASSVGSGGQETQYF. As DNA, the CDR3 is TGTGCCAGCAGCGTAGGGTCTGGAGGCCAAGAGACCCAGTACTTC.

The chain's CDR3 is CASSLDRGDQPQHF. The DNA of the CDR3 is TGTGCCAGCAGCCTAGACAGGGGGGATCAGCCCCAGCATTTT. This chain connects TRBV27 to TRBJ1-5; the match to TRBD1 covers 9 bases. V was pared by 6 bases and J by 5 bases, with 5 bases of the junction left unmatched. In germline, CDR1 is MNHEY, CDR2 SMNVEV (reference sequence). The CDR3 contains 14 residues.

The chain joins TRBV4-1 to TRBJ1-3; a weak D match, TRBD1 (5 bases). There are 17 residues in the CDR3. CDR1 is MGHRA, CDR2 YSYEKL, per germline. The V end lost 0 bases, the J end lost 0 bases, and 12 bases lay between the germline ends. The CDR3 is CASSQEHGGASGNTIYF. Written as DNA, the CDR3 is TGCGCCAGCAGCCAAGAACACGGGGGAGCCTCTGGAAACACCATATATTTT.

This chain joins TRBV19 and TRBJ1-5; perhaps TRBD1 as D (6 bases). Trimming pared 6 bases from V and 5 bases from J, leaving 20 bases between. There are 16 residues in the CDR3. Germline values: CDR1 LNHDA, CDR2 SQIVND (reference sequence). The CDR3 DNA is TGTGCCAGTAGCTTCATCCGGGACACGAAGGATCAGCCCCAGCATTTT. Translating it yields CASSFIRDTKDQPQHF.

The chain joins TRBV7-8 to TRBJ1-5; weak D call: TRBD1 (5 bases). Trimming pared 5 bases from V and 1 base from J, leaving 12 bases between. Germline V gene lookup returns CDR1 SGHVS and CDR2 FQNEAQ. The CDR3 runs 15 residues. CDR3 DNA: TGTGCCAGCAGCCTAGACAGCTACAGCAATCAGCCCCAGCATTTT. It encodes CASSLDSYSNQPQHF.

The chain combines TRBV5-1 with TRBJ2-5, with TRBD1 matching over 11 bases. Germline V gives CDR1 SGHRS, CDR2 YFSETQ. CDR3 length equals 16 residues. V lost 4 bases and J lost 5; bases outside the gene matches: 10. CDR3 nucleotide sequence: TGCGCCAGCAGCACCTACGGACAGGGGGCGGGGGAGACCCAGTACTTC. The encoded protein is CASSTYGQGAGETQYF.

Concerning this clone: At one of its ends the junction is not consistent with the germline gene, which may arise from a read error. The chain's CDR3 is CASKQGFHF. In DNA form, the CDR3 reads TGTGCCAGCAAACAGGGGTTCCACTTC. The genes are TRBV28 and TRBJ2-4, with 7 bases fitting TRBD1. The CDR3 covers 9 residues. Germline values: CDR1 MDHEN, CDR2 SYDVKM.

The chain combines TRBV27 with TRBJ1-1; weak D call: TRBD1 (6 bases). V was clipped by 8 bases and J by 5 bases, with 15 bases between them. Germline V gene data show CDR1 as MNHEY and CDR2 as SMNVEV (reference sequence). This CDR3 spans 13 amino acids. The CDR3 reads CASAWGRETEAFF. CDR3 in DNA: TGTGCCAGCGCGTGGGGGCGAGAGACTGAAGCTTTCTTT.

The chain uses TRBV30 and TRBJ2-7; weak D call: TRBD2 (5 bases). The CDR3 runs to 13 residues. Trimming removed 1 base at V and 7 bases at J, with 14 bases between. Germline assignment: CDR1 GTSNPN and CDR2 SVGIG (reference sequence). CDR3 nucleotides: TGTGCCTGGAGTGGTACGCGATCGGGAGAGCAGTACTTC. This encodes CAWSGTRSGEQYF.

The chain has TRBV7-9 and TRBJ2-5; weak D call: TRBD2 (5 bases). Germline values: CDR1 SEHNR, CDR2 FQNEAQ (reference sequence). Trimming stripped 1 base from V and 2 bases from J, with 8 bases between. CDR3 length: 14 amino acids. DNA for the CDR3: TGTGCCAGCAGCTTAGGAGGGTCTCAAGAGACCCAGTACTTC. It yields the protein CASSLGGSQETQYF.

This chain links TRBV10-3 with TRBJ2-7; D gene ambiguous. The length of the CDR3 is 13 residues. V lost 4 bases and J lost 4, with 11 bases in between. Looked up from germline, CDR1 is ENHRY and CDR2 is SYGVKD. The CDR3 protein is CAISVLPLYEQYF. DNA of the CDR3: TGTGCCATCAGTGTACTCCCGTTGTACGAGCAGTACTTC.

The rearrangement joins TRBV18 to TRBJ2-7; no firm D call. The length of the CDR3 is 13 residues. From germline, CDR1 is KGHSH and CDR2 LQKENI. V shed 0 bases and J shed 2 bases, with 5 bases lying between them. This CDR3 is CASSPPQTYEQYF. The CDR3 region has the DNA TGTGCCAGCTCACCACCGCAGACCTACGAGCAGTACTTC.

V and J are TRBV2 and TRBJ2-2; 7 nucleotides align to TRBD2. The germline CDR1 and CDR2 sequences are SNHLY and FYNNEI. V was clipped by 2 bases and J by 6 bases; unmatched bases: 6. The CDR3 spans 15 residues. The CDR3 reads CASSETPRESGELFF. The CDR3 nucleotides are TGTGCCAGCAGTGAAACTCCGCGGGAGTCCGGGGAGCTGTTTTTT. The full variable domain, with the rest looked up from reference TRBV2 and TRBJ2-2, is EPEVTQTPSHQVTQMGQEVILRCVPISNHLYFYWYRQILGQKVEFLVSFYNNEISEKSEIFDDQFSVERPDGSNFTLKIRSTKLEDSAMYFCASSETPRESGELFFGEGSRLTVL.

This rearrangement joins TRBV6-6 to TRBJ2-1; D is possibly TRBD1 (5 bases). The V end lost 6 bases, the J end lost 4 bases, and 19 bases lay between the germline ends. Germline loops: CDR1 MNHNY, CDR2 SVGAGI (reference sequence). This CDR3 is 16 amino acids long. The CDR3 bases are TGTGCCAGCAGACCCACTAAAGGGGCAAGGTACAATGAGCAGTTCTTC. Translated: CASRPTKGARYNEQFF.

This clone was recorded once. The chain combines TRBV7-8 with TRBJ2-2, with D perhaps matching TRBD2 (5 bases). Looked up from germline, CDR1 is SGHVS and CDR2 is FQNEAQ. CDR3 size: 14 residues. V dropped 3 bases and J dropped 4 bases, with 9 bases sitting between them. CDR3 nucleotides: TGTGCCAGCAGCTTCCGACTATCCACCGGGGAGCTGTTTTTT. Its protein is CASSFRLSTGELFF.

The rearrangement links TRBV10-3 to TRBJ1-2; possible D gene TRBD1, 5 bases. The CDR3 covers 12 residues. Trimming removed 10 bases from V and 8 bases from J, with 17 bases in between. Germline CDR1 reads ENHRY; CDR2 reads SYGVKD. The CDR3 reads CATAPQGKGYTF. CDR3 DNA: TGTGCCACCGCCCCTCAGGGAAAAGGCTACACCTTC.

The chain recombines TRBV6-5 with TRBJ1-3; possibly TRBD1 for D (5 bases). Deletions cut 2 bases from V and 2 bases from J, with 10 bases between. The germline V gene has CDR1 MNHEY and CDR2 SVGAGI. The length of the CDR3 is 15 residues. The CDR3, as DNA: TGTGCCAGCAGTTACGGGTCAGGGACTGGAAACACCATATATTTT. This translates into CASSYGSGTGNTIYF.

The count of this clone is one. V is TRBV5-4 and J is TRBJ2-2, with 8 bases that match TRBD2. In germline, CDR1 is SGHNT, CDR2 YYREEE (reference sequence). The V segment lost 2 bases and the J segment 8 bases; nucleotides outside the gene matches: 5. The CDR3 has 14 residues. The CDR3 DNA reads as TGTGCCAGCAGCTTCGGACTAGCCTCGGGGGAGCTGTTTTTT. It codes for CASSFGLASGELFF. The full variable domain, in which reference TRBV5-4 and TRBJ2-2 provide the parts outside the CDR3, is ETGVTQSPTHLIKTRGQQVTLRCSSQSGHNTVSWYQQALGQGPQFIFQYYREEENGRGNFPPRFSGLQFPNYSSELNVNALELDDSALYLCASSFGLASGELFFGEGSRLTVL.

This chain links TRBV10-3 with TRBJ1-1; 9 bases are a match to TRBD1. J lost 6 bases, V lost 3 bases, and 11 bases had no gene match. In germline, CDR1 is ENHRY, CDR2 SYGVKD. This CDR3 contains 16 residues. The CDR3 DNA is TGTGCCATCAGTGACCGGGACAGGGATATTAGGGCTGAAGCTTTCTTT. It encodes CAISDRDRDIRAEAFF.

The chain joins TRBV5-8 to TRBJ1-4; 7 bases map to TRBD1. Germline loops: CDR1 SGHTS, CDR2 YDEGEE. The CDR3 extends over 14 amino acids. J gave up 8 bases and V 2 bases, and 6 bases lay outside the gene matches. The CDR3, as DNA: TGTGCCAGCAGCTTCGGGACAGAACCCGAAAAACTGTTTTTT. This gives the protein CASSFGTEPEKLFF.